This TCR beta chain was profiled in a study of blood T cell repertoires in COVID-19. The CDR3 length is 16 residues. The V gene's germline CDR1 is LNHDA and CDR2 SQIVND (reference sequence). The junction had 9 bases not matched to a gene; V was cut back by 1 base and J by 4 bases. As handled by the study authors: Amplifying reference gene primers gave estimates of nucleated cell counts. This table comes from immunoSEQ multiplex PCR, and its TCRdb copy is limited to in-frame clones, with some not included. V and J calls and clone size are those listed in that table; D and trimming were worked out from the DNA. The sample contains approximately 240,000 clones, roughly 87% of which appear only once. Recruits, aged about 18 to 100 years, lived in 20 to 30 US areas.

The chain combines TRBV19 with TRBJ1-1, with 7 bases aligning to TRBD1. The sequence was obtained from a woman aged 30 to 39 with acute COVID-19. Material: PBMCs or T cells enriched from blood (not recorded which). The CDR3, as DNA: TGTGCCAGTAGTATAGGGGCGAGGAGGGGGCGCACTGAAGCTTTCTTT. It is translated as CASSIGARRGRTEAFF.